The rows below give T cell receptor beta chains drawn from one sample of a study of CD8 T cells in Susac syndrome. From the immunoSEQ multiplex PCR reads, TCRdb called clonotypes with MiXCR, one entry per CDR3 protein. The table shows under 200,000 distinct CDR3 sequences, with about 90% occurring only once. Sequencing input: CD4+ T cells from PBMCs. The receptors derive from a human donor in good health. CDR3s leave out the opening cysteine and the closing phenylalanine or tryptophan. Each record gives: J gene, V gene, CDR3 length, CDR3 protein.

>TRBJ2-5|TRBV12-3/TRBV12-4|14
ASSPKLGTYQETQY
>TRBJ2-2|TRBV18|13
ASSPTGTGTGELF
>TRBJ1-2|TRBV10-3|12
AISDQGDGYGYT
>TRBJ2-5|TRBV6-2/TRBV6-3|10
ATSTERETQY
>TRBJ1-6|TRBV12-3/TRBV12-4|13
ASSLSRDRVSPLH
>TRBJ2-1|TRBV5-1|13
ASSDLRDSYNEQF
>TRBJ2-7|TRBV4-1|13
ASSQVLAGSYEQY
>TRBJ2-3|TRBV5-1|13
ASSFTSGSADTQY
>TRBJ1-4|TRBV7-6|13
ASSPLGGRNEKLF
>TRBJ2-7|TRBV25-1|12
ASSEVGALFEQY
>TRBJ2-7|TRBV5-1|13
ASSRGTGDSYEQY
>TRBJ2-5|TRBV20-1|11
SAYRVGKETQY
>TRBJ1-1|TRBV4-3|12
ASSQDHGQGKAF
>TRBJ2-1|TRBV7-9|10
ASSLAAGEQF
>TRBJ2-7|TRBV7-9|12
ASSPGQVVYEQY
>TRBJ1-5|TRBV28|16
ASSLSRGQGHGNQPQH
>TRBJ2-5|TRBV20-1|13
SARDWAEAQETQY
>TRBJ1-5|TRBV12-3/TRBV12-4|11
ASSFEENQPQH
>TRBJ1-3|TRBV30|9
AWVEENTIY
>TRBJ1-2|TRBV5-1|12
ASSTRQGSYGYT
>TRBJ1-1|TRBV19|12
ASSISGADTEAF
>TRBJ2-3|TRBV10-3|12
AISAGKNTDTQY
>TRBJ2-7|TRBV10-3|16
AISEQSGLAGSSYEQY
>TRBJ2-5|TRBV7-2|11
ASSSDRQETQY
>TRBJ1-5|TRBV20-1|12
SAVGQSDGQPQH
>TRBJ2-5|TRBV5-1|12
ASSLGTEQETQY
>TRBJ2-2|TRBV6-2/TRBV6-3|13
ASSRGGLNTGELF
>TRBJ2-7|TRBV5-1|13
ASRQLTGMVYEQY
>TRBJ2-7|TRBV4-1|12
ASSPGQAVDEQY
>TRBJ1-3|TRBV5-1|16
ASSLWGPTGDSGNTIY
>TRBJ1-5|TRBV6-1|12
ASSWTGPNQPQH
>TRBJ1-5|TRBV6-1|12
ASSEPRVSQPQH
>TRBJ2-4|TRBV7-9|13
ASSLTPLAKNIQY
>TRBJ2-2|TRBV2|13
ASRQEGVSTGELF
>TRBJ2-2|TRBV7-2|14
ASSRIGGRPSGELF
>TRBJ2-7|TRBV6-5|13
ASSYSGQGIGEQY
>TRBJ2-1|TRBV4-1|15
ASSQEGVGNSYNEQF
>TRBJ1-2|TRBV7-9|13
ASSLDLGSRLGYT
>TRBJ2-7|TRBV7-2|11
ASSLQGGNEQY
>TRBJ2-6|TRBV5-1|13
ASSERVSGANVLT
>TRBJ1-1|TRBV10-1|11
ASTERADTEAF
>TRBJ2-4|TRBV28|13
ASNKNSGPSGIQY
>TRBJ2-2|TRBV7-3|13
ASSLGLALSGELF
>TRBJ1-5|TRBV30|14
AWSTPGRQGYQPQH
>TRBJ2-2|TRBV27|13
ASSLYTGSTGELF
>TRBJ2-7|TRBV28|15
ASSPSPGQGYPYEQY